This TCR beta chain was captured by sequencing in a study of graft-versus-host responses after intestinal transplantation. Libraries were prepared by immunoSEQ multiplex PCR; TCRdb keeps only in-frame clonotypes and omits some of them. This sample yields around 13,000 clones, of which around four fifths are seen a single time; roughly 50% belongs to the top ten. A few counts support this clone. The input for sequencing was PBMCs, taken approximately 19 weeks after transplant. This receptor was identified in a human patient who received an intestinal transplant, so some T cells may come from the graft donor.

CDR3 protein: CASSLARTDTQYF. The CDR3 bases are TGCGCCAGCAGTCTGGCTCGGACAGATACGCAGTATTTT. The chain uses TRBV10-2 and TRBJ2-3, with D unclear. Trimming removed 5 bases at V and 3 bases at J, with 9 bases between. CDR3 size: 13 residues. Germline V lookup: CDR1 WSHSY, CDR2 SAAADI.